Listed below are T cell receptor beta chains from one sample, sequenced in a study of identical twins. From the 5' RACE reads, TCRdb called clonotypes with MiXCR, one entry per CDR3 protein. The sample includes approximately 550,000 distinct CDR3 sequences, approximately 20% seen only once; the top ten take approximately 0.52%. This sample also appeared in a second study, on yellow fever vaccine responses in identical twins.

Material for sequencing was CD4+ T cells sorted from blood. Receptors originate from a woman in her late teens or twenties in good health. Each CDR3 is given with its conserved first and last residue. The D gene is left open where the match is weak. Size is stated for part of the rows, as once, few or many counts, or as a class when the clone is expanded.

>.|TRBJ1-6|TRBV27|TRBD1
TGTGCCAGCAGTGTGGGACAGGGGAAATCCTATAATTCACCCCTCCACTTT
CASSVGQGKSYNSPLHF
>.|TRBJ2-1|TRBV10-3|TRBD2
TGTGCCATCAGTGATAGACTAGCGGGGGCGACCTACAATGAGCAGTTCTTC
CAISDRLAGATYNEQFF
>.|TRBJ2-3|TRBV29-1|.
TGCAGCGTTGACCCAGGGGAGGCCCACACAGATACGCAGTATTTT
CSVDPGEAHTDTQYF
>.|TRBJ2-5|TRBV24-1|TRBD1
TGTGCCACCAGTGGCCCCCCGGGACAGAGAGAGACCCAGTACTTC
CATSGPPGQRETQYF
>.|TRBJ1-1|TRBV15|TRBD1
TGTGCCACCAGCAGCAACAGGGGGATGGGCACTGAAGCTTTCTTT
CATSSNRGMGTEAFF
>once|TRBJ2-1|TRBV10-3|.
TGTGCCATCAGGGAGACTCGAGAGCAGTTCTTC
CAIRETREQFF
>few|TRBJ2-1|TRBV12-3/TRBV12-4|.
TGTGCCAGCAGCCCCAGACTAGGGGGAGGCTACAATGAGCAGTTCTTC
CASSPRLGGGYNEQFF
>.|TRBJ2-3|TRBV20-1|.
TGCAGTGCTAGAGGGATCCGCCCCATGAGCACAGATACGCAGTATTTT
CSARGIRPMSTDTQYF
>.|TRBJ1-6|TRBV5-1|.
TGCGCCAGCAGCCCGAACACAGGGACGAATTCACCCCTCCACTTT
CASSPNTGTNSPLHF
>.|TRBJ2-7|TRBV12-3/TRBV12-4|TRBD2
TGTGCCAGCAACCCTAGCGGGAGGAACTACGAGCAGTACTTC
CASNPSGRNYEQYF
>.|TRBJ1-1|TRBV10-3|.
TGTGCCATTACGGGGGGGGGCACTGAAGCTTTCTTT
CAITGGGTEAFF
>.|TRBJ2-4|TRBV20-1|TRBD1
TGCAGTGCAATGGACAGGGTTCGGAACATTCAGTACTTC
CSAMDRVRNIQYF
>.|TRBJ2-5|TRBV6-5|TRBD1
TGTGCCAGCAGTTACTCGGTGACGGGACAGCAAGAGACCCAGTACTTC
CASSYSVTGQQETQYF
>few|TRBJ2-3|TRBV29-1|.
TGCAGCGTTGTTGGCGTGGGGAGCACAGATACGCAGTATTTT
CSVVGVGSTDTQYF
>.|TRBJ2-7|TRBV27|TRBD2
TGTGCCAGCAGTTTATCCCACCTCGGGACTAGCGGGAGGTTCTCCTACGAGCAGTACTTC
CASSLSHLGTSGRFSYEQYF
>few|TRBJ2-1|TRBV12-3/TRBV12-4|.
TGTGCCAGCAGCTTAGCGACAGTTTACAATGAGCAGTTCTTC
CASSLATVYNEQFF
>.|TRBJ2-2|TRBV9|TRBD2
TGTGCCAGCAGCGTAGACCTCAGCGGGGGTGGGCCCGGGGAGCTGTTTTTT
CASSVDLSGGGPGELFF
>few|TRBJ1-2|TRBV5-5|.
TGTGCCAGCAGCTTGGGGTGGGCCTACGACTATGGCTACACCTTC
CASSLGWAYDYGYTF
>.|TRBJ1-2|TRBV24-1|.
TGTGCCACCAGTGATTTTAAGGGGCATGGCTACACCTTC
CATSDFKGHGYTF
>few|TRBJ2-5|TRBV10-3|.
TGTGCCATCCGTCCAGGTCCTCAAGAGACCCAGTACTTC
CAIRPGPQETQYF
>.|TRBJ2-1|TRBV6-1|.
TGTGCCAGCAGTCCGGCCGGGACGGCACCATCGGAGCAGTTCTTC
CASSPAGTAPSEQFF
>few|TRBJ2-7|TRBV5-4|.
TGTGCCAGCAGCTCCGGGAAGCGCGCGCCCTACGAGCAGTACTTC
CASSSGKRAPYEQYF
>few|TRBJ2-5|TRBV29-1|TRBD1
TGCAGCGTCCCCCGGACAGGGTCGGAGACCCAGTACTTC
CSVPRTGSETQYF
>few|TRBJ2-5|TRBV7-9|TRBD2
TGTGCCAGCAGCTTGGGACTAAGCGGGATGAGGGAGACCCAGTACTTC
CASSLGLSGMRETQYF
>few|TRBJ2-1|TRBV4-1|TRBD2
TGCGCCAGCAGCCAAGAAGAACGGGCGGGGGGGTCCTACAATGAGCAGTTCTTC
CASSQEERAGGSYNEQFF
>few|TRBJ2-1|TRBV14|.
TGTGCCAGCAGCCAAGGGATCAGAAGCTCCTACAATGAGCAGTTCTTC
CASSQGIRSSYNEQFF
>.|TRBJ2-1|TRBV7-8|.
TGTGCCAGCAGCTTAAGCGGCAACTTCTACAATGAGCAGTTCTTC
CASSLSGNFYNEQFF
>.|TRBJ2-1|TRBV12-3/TRBV12-4|TRBD2
TGTGCCAGCAGAAGGACTAGTGGTGACAATGAGCAGTTCTTC
CASRRTSGDNEQFF
>few|TRBJ2-1|TRBV9|.
TGTGCCAGCAGCCCGAGCCCATTAGACAATGAGCAGTTCTTC
CASSPSPLDNEQFF
>.|TRBJ2-1|TRBV11-1|TRBD2
TGTGCCAGCAGCTTAGTTACGTCCCGACTAGCGGGAGGAGATGAGCAGTTCTTC
CASSLVTSRLAGGDEQFF
>.|TRBJ2-5|TRBV20-1|TRBD1
TGCAGTGCTAGAGATCGGGGCAGGGGGACCCAAGAGACCCAGTACTTC
CSARDRGRGTQETQYF
>.|TRBJ2-2|TRBV7-8|.
TGTGCCAGCACCCACGGGGTGATGGGCACCGGGGAGCTGTTTTTT
CASTHGVMGTGELFF
>.|TRBJ2-7|TRBV4-2|.
TGTGCCAGCAGCCAAGACCGAGGGGCACCGTACGAGCAGTACTTC
CASSQDRGAPYEQYF
>.|TRBJ2-7|TRBV5-5|TRBD1
TGTGCCAGCAAGGCCGGGACAGGGGGCAACGAGCAGTACTTC
CASKAGTGGNEQYF
>.|TRBJ2-1|TRBV20-1|TRBD2
TGCAGTGCTAGAGATATAGCGGGGATCTCCTACAATGAGCAGTTCTTC
CSARDIAGISYNEQFF
>.|TRBJ2-1|TRBV5-5|.
TGTGCCAGCCGCTGGGCACCCAAGGACAATGAGCAGTTCTTC
CASRWAPKDNEQFF
>.|TRBJ2-1|TRBV2|.
TGTGCCAGCAGTGAGGAAGGGTACAATGAGCAGTTCTTC
CASSEEGYNEQFF
>.|TRBJ2-1|TRBV3-1|TRBD2
TGTGCCAGCAGCCAAGGTCGGGGGGGGTCATTAGGGGAGCAGTTCTTC
CASSQGRGGSLGEQFF
>.|TRBJ2-7|TRBV10-3|TRBD2
TGTGCCATCACCGAAGCGGGAGGAGCAAACGAGCAGTACTTC
CAITEAGGANEQYF
>few|TRBJ2-7|TRBV7-9|.
TGTGCCAGCAGCCTCATAACCGTGGGGTCTTACTACGAGCAGTACTTC
CASSLITVGSYYEQYF
>.|TRBJ2-5|TRBV20-1|.
TGCAGTGCTTCCAGGTTCGAGGAGACCCAGTACTTC
CSASRFEETQYF
>.|TRBJ2-3|TRBV5-6|.
TGTGCCAGCAGCTTGGACCAGAGGATTAGCACAGATACGCAGTATTTT
CASSLDQRISTDTQYF
>few|TRBJ2-5|TRBV7-6|.
TGTGCCAGCAGCTTAGGTCCCGGGCCACAAGAGACCCAGTACTTC
CASSLGPGPQETQYF
>.|TRBJ2-1|TRBV3-1|.
TGTGCCAGCAGACTACTACCGGATGAGCAGTTCTTC
CASRLLPDEQFF
>.|TRBJ2-2|TRBV7-9|.
TGTGCCAGCAGCCCTGAGTACACCGGGGAGCTGTTTTTT
CASSPEYTGELFF
>.|TRBJ2-7|TRBV2|.
TGTGCCAGCAGTCGGGACAAAGTCTACGAGCAGTACTTC
CASSRDKVYEQYF
>few|TRBJ2-3|TRBV20-1|.
TGCAGTGCTTCCCCCCCGCTCGGGGGAAATAGCACAGATACGCAGTATTTT
CSASPPLGGNSTDTQYF
>few|TRBJ1-2|TRBV12-3/TRBV12-4|.
TGTGCCAGCAGTTCCATGGGCGGATATGGCTACACCTTC
CASSSMGGYGYTF
>once|TRBJ2-5|TRBV7-2|TRBD1
TGTGCCAGCAGCTTGCGACAGGGAACGGAGACCCAGTACTTC
CASSLRQGTETQYF
>.|TRBJ2-5|TRBV4-1|.
TGCGCCAGCAGCCAAGGGGCCAACGACCCCAGAACCCAGTACTTC
CASSQGANDPRTQYF
>few|TRBJ2-7|TRBV12-3/TRBV12-4|TRBD1
TGTGCCAGCAGGCCGGGACAGGGCAGCAACGAGCAGTACTTC
CASRPGQGSNEQYF
>many|TRBJ2-2|TRBV20-1|.
TGCAGTGCTCAGGGGACGAACACCGGGGAGCTGTTTTTT
CSAQGTNTGELFF
>.|TRBJ1-2|TRBV12-3/TRBV12-4|.
TGTGCCAGCAGCTCCTACTATCGGACCTCAGGAGATGGCTACACCTTC
CASSSYYRTSGDGYTF
>.|TRBJ2-2|TRBV4-1|.
TGCGCCAGCAGCCAAGTTTTAGTCACCGGGGAGCTGTTTTTT
CASSQVLVTGELFF
>.|TRBJ2-5|TRBV15|.
TGTGCCACCAGCTCGCGGACGGAAGGGGGAGAGACCCAGTACTTC
CATSSRTEGGETQYF
>.|TRBJ1-5|TRBV28|.
TGTGCCAGCAGTTTTACAGGTTCGGGCAATCAGCCCCAGCATTTT
CASSFTGSGNQPQHF
>few|TRBJ2-5|TRBV5-1|.
TGCGCCAGCAGCTTAGGGGGGCCCGGGACCCCTCAAGAGACCCAGTACTTC
CASSLGGPGTPQETQYF
>few|TRBJ2-5|TRBV12-3/TRBV12-4|.
TGTGCCAGCAGTTTAGGAGGGGGACTAGGGGGCGCCCAGTACTTC
CASSLGGGLGGAQYF
>.|TRBJ2-1|TRBV5-1|TRBD2
TGCGCCAGCAGCGGTAGCGGGCCCTACAATGAGCAGTTCTTC
CASSGSGPYNEQFF